This T cell receptor (beta chain) was profiled in a study of monozygotic twins with inflammatory bowel disease. Whole-study findings and limits: Support for any single strong IBD-associated signal or clonotype was not found. Compared with healthy twins, IBD patients shared fewer clonotypes with others, especially with disease activity. IBD patients carried less diverse TCRbeta repertoires (inverse Simpson) than healthy co-twins.

Using the 5' RACE reads, TCRdb records one entry per CDR3 protein without DNA. The record lists 140,000 to 150,000 distinct CDR3 sequences, of which the ten most abundant hold 1% to 1.5%. A word on this clonotype: Its antigen remains unidentified.

Collection yielded under 3 ml of blood per donor. This CDR3 has 14 amino acids. Germline CDR1 is LGHDT and CDR2 is YNNKEL (reference sequence). Sequencing input: blood. This chain uses TRBV3-1 with TRBJ1-6. This TCR derives from a human donor with ulcerative colitis or Crohn's disease, or a healthy co-twin of an affected twin (not recorded which). CDR3 region: CASSQGNSYSPLHF.